This T cell receptor beta chain was observed in a study of T cell responses to AZD1222 COVID-19 vaccine. Study results and caveats: Spike-spanning, vaccine-associated CD4 TCRs were dominant at 160-218 and 743-854. Nearly half of unique spike-specific TCRs reportedly avoided B.1.351 and B.1.1.7 mutated regions.

Germline V gene lookup returns CDR1 MNHEY and CDR2 SMNVEV (reference sequence). Germline trimming cut 4 bases from V and 6 bases from J; bases unmatched to any gene: 5. The CDR3 has 14 residues. Assay: immunoSEQ multiplex PCR; the TCRdb copy retains only in-frame clones and omits some. Among under 200,000 clones, over 80% were seen once, and the ten largest hold 2.7%. A remark on this clone: Its matching antigen is unknown.

The TCR comes from an adult in good health. This chain uses TRBV27 with TRBJ2-2, with 7 bases aligning to TRBD1. The specimen was peripheral blood, collected on day 0 of MenACWY control vaccination. CDR3 sequence reads: CASSSTGLAGELFF. CDR3 coding DNA: TGTGCCAGCAGTTCGACAGGGTTAGCCGGGGAGCTGTTTTTT.